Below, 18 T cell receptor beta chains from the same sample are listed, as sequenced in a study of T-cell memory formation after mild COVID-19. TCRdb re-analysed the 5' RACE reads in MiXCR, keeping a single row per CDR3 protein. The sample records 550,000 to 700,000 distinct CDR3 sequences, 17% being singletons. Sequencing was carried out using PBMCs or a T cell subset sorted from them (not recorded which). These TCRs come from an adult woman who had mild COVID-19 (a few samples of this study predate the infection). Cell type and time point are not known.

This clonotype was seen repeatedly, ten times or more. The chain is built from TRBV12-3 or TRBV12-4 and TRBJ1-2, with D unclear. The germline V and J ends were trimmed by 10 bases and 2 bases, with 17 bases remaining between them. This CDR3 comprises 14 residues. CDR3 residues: CATSRLRRNYGYTF. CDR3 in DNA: TGTGCCACCTCTAGATTGAGGAGAAACTATGGCTACACCTTC.

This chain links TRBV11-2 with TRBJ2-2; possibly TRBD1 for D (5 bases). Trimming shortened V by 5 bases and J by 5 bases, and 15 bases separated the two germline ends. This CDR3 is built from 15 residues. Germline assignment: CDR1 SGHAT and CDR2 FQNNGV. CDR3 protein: CASSPDSLDTGELFF. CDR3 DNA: TGTGCCAGCAGCCCCGACAGCCTCGATACCGGGGAGCTGTTTTTT.

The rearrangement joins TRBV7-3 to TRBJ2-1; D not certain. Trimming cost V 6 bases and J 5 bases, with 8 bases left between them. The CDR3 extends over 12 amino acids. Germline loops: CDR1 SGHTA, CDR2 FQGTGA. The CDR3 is CASSSGDNEQFF. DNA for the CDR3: TGTGCCAGCAGTTCTGGGGACAATGAGCAGTTCTTC. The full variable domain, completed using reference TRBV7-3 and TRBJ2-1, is GAGVSQTPSNKVTEKGKYVELRCDPISGHTALYWYRQSLGQGPEFLIYFQGTGAADDSGLPNDRFFAVRPEGSVSTLKIQRTERGDSAVYLCASSSGDNEQFFGPGTRLTVL.

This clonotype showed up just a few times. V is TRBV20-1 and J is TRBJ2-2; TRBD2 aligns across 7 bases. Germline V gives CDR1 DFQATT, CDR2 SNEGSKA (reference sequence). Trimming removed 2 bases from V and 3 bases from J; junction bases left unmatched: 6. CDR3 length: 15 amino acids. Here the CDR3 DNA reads TGCAGTGCTAGAAATGCGGGAGAGGACACCGGGGAGCTGTTTTTT. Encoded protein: CSARNAGEDTGELFF.

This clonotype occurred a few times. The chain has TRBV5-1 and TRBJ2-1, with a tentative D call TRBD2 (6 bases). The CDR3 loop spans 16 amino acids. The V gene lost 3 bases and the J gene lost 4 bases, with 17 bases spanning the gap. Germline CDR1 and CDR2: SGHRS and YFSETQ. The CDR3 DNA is TGCGCCAGCAGCTCTGCTAGTTTGGGGGGTTACAATGAGCAGTTCTTC. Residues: CASSSASLGGYNEQFF.

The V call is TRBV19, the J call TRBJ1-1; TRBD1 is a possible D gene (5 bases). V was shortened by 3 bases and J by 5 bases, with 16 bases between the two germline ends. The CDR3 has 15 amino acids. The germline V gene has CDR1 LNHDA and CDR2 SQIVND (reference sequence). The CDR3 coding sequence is TGTGCCAGTAGTATCCCCAGTAGGGGCAGAACTGAAGCTTTCTTT. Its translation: CASSIPSRGRTEAFF.

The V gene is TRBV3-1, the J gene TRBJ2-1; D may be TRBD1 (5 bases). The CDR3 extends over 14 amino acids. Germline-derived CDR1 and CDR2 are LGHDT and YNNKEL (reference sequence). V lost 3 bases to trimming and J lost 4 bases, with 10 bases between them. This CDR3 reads CASSHRVYYNEQFF. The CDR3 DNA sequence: TGTGCCAGCAGCCACAGGGTGTATTACAATGAGCAGTTCTTC.

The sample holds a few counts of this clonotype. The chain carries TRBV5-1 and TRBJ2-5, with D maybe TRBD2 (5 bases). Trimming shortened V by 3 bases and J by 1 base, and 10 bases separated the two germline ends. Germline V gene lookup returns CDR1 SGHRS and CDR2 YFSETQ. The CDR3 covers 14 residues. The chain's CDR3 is CASSSLGGQETQYF. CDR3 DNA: TGCGCCAGCAGCTCACTAGGTGGCCAAGAGACCCAGTACTTC.

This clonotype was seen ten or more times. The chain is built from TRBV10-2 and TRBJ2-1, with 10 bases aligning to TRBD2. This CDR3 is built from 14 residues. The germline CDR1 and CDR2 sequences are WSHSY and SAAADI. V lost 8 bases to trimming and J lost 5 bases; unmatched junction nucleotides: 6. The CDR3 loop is CASGTSGANNEQFF. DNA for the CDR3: TGCGCCAGCGGAACTAGCGGGGCCAACAATGAGCAGTTCTTC.

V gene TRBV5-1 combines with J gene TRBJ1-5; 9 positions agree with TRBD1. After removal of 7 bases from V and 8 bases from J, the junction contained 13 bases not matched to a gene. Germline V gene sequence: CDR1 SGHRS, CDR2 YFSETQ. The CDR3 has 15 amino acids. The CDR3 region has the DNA TGCGCCAGCCGCAAAACCGGGACAGGGAGCGAGCCCCAGCATTTT. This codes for CASRKTGTGSEPQHF.

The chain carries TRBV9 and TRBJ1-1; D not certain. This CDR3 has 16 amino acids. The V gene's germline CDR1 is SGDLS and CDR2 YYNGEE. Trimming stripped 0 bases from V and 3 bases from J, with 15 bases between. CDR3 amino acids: CASSVERDRADTEAFF. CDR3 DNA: TGTGCCAGCAGCGTAGAGCGTGATCGGGCGGACACTGAAGCTTTCTTT. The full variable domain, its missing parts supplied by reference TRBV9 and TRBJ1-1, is DSGVTQTPKHLITATGQRVTLRCSPRSGDLSVYWYQQSLDQGLQFLIQYYNGEERAKGNILERFSAQQFPDLHSELNLSSLELGDSALYFCASSVERDRADTEAFFGQGTRLTVV.

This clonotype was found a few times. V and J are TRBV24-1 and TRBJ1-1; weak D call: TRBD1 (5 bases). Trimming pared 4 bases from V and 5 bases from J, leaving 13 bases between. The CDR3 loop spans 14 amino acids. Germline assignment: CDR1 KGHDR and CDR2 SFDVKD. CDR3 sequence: CATSDPFGGTEAFF. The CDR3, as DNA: TGTGCCACCAGTGACCCCTTTGGGGGGACTGAAGCTTTCTTT.

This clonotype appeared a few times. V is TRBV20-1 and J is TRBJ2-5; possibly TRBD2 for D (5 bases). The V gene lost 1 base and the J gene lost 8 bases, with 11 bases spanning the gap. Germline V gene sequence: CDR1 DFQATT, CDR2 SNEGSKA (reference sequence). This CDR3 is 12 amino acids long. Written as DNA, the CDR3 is TGCAGTGCTAGAGGAGGGCCCGCCACCCAGTACTTC. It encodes CSARGGPATQYF.

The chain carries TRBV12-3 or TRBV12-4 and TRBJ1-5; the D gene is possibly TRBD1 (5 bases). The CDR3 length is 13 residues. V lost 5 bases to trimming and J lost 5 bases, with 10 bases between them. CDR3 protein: CASSRKGDQPQHF. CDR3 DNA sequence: TGTGCCAGCAGTCGGAAAGGGGATCAGCCCCAGCATTTT.

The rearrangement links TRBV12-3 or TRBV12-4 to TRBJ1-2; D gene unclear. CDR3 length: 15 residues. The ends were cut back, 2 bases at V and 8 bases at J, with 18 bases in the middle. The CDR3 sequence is CASSLSSEWEWGYTF. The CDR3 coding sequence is TGTGCCAGCAGTTTATCCTCCGAGTGGGAGTGGGGCTACACCTTC.

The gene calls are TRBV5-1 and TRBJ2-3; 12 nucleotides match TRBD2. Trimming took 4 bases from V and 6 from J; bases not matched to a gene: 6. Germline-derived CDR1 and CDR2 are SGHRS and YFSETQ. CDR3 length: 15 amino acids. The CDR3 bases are TGCGCCAGCAGCCTAGCGGGGGGGTCGGTCGATACGCAGTATTTT. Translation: CASSLAGGSVDTQYF.

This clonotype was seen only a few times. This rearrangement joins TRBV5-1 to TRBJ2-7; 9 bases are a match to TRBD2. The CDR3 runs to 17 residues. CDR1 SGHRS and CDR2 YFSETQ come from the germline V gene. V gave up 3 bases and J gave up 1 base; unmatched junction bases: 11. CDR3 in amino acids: CASSSQPGLAASYEQYF. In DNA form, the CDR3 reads TGCGCCAGCAGCTCTCAACCGGGACTAGCAGCATCCTACGAGCAGTACTTC.

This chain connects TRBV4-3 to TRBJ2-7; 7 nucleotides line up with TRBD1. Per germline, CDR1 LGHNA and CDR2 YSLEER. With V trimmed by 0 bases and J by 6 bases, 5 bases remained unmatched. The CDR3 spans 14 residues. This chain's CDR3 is CASSQEEGAGEQYF. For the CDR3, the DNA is TGCGCCAGCAGCCAAGAAGAGGGGGCAGGCGAGCAGTACTTC.